This T cell receptor beta chain was sequenced for a study of neurological immune-mediated disorders. Study findings and constraints: Expansion of TCR clones was greatest in HTLV-1-associated myelopathy and smallest in multiple sclerosis, where it fell below that of healthy controls. None of the CDR3 amino acid sequences of expanded clones recurred across subjects, suggesting private repertoires in all groups.

This CDR3 comprises 14 residues. From germline, CDR1 is LGHDT and CDR2 YNNKEL (reference sequence). V dropped 0 bases and J dropped 5 bases, with 10 bases sitting between them. Whenever a sequencing run was performed, it yielded over 200 million TCR-beta sequences from 15-18 subjects. TCRdb fed the 5' RACE reads into MiXCR, producing one record per CDR3 protein. The table lists tens of thousands of distinct CDR3 sequences, over 4.5% of them singletons, with over 6.5% in the top ten. Time point indicated: longitudinal time-point 2. There are many counts of this clonotype. Its antigen remains unknown. The rearrangement uses TRBV3-1 and TRBJ1-1, with no clear D. This sequence was found in a woman aged 60-75 years with multiple sclerosis. Sequenced input: PBMCs. The CDR3 protein is CASSQDGVETEAFF. The CDR3 nucleotides are TGTGCCAGCAGCCAAGACGGGGTTGAAACTGAAGCTTTCTTT.